This T cell receptor beta chain came from a study of T cells in Graves' hyperthyroidism and ophthalmopathy. Amplified TCR beta CDR3 regions derived from RNA transcripts. The TCR CDR3 first-round RT-PCR relied on the HTBI primer set. TCRdb passed the multiplex PCR reads through MiXCR, listing each CDR3 protein once. The profile shows under 300,000 distinct CDR3 sequences, roughly 13% of them singletons. This clonotype was counted many times. V dropped 4 bases and J dropped 1 base, with 9 bases sitting between them. Germline loops: CDR1 SNHLY, CDR2 FYNNEI. This CDR3 contains 14 residues. The sequenced sample was blood. The receptor was derived from a woman in her 40s with Graves' hyperthyroidism. This chain links TRBV2 with TRBJ2-3; D not certain. The CDR3 protein is CASSVSGGTDTQYF. The CDR3 DNA follows: TGTGCCAGCAGTGTGAGTGGGGGCACAGATACGCAGTATTTT.